Following are 5 T cell receptor beta chains from one sample sequenced in a study of T cells expressing NK-cell markers (dated by TCRdb to about 2020). Library method: 5' RACE. Instrument on record: Illumina HiSeq 2000. TCRdb reprocessed the reads and provides one entry for every CDR3 protein sequence; no DNA is given. The sample's records list about 460,000 distinct CDR3 sequences. The top ten clones comprise under 1.5% of the sample. Material for sequencing was blood T cells: a sorted CD56 or NKG2C T cell subset, CD4+ or CD8+ T cells, or bulk PBMC T cells (not recorded which). These receptors came from a woman between 45 and 60 years old in good health. Donor details come from another sample of the same person, matched by shared clones.

This chain connects TRBV9 to TRBJ2-1; TCRdb names TRBD2, which stays unverified in the absence of DNA. CDR1 is SGDLS and CDR2 is YYNGEE in the germline V gene. The length of the CDR3 is 15 residues. CDR3 residues: CASSTRTSADNEQFF.

The chain uses TRBV29-1 and TRBJ2-2; TCRdb's D call, TRBD1, is unchecked because there is no DNA. In germline, CDR1 is SQVTM, CDR2 ANQGSEA. The CDR3 covers 15 residues. The CDR3: CSVETGTGSSGELFF.

The chain combines TRBV5-4 with TRBJ1-6; TCRdb selects TRBD1, and the lack of DNA leaves this call unchecked. Germline CDR1 SGHNT, CDR2 YYREEE (reference sequence). The CDR3 length is 14 residues. Here the CDR3 reads CASSPDSEDSPLHF.

The chain uses TRBV20-1 and TRBJ2-2. The germline V gene encodes CDR1 DFQATT and CDR2 SNEGSKA (reference sequence). The length of the CDR3 is 12 residues. The CDR3 protein is CSASKGGGELFF.

The rearrangement links TRBV6-4 to TRBJ1-2; TCRdb's D gene call, TRBD1, goes unchecked for lack of DNA. There are 13 residues in the CDR3. Looked up from germline, CDR1 is MRHNA and CDR2 is SNTAGT. This CDR3 is CASSDTGVGGYTF.